This T cell receptor (beta chain) was identified during a study of cytomegalovirus exposure and HLA in healthy donors. Concerning this clone: Its antigen is currently unknown.

Broader study findings: In vitro testing confirmed a few CMV-associated chains as specific for CMV antigens. The classifier, whose performance was assessed in both the original and validation cohorts, reportedly diagnosed cytomegalovirus status with high specificity and sensitivity. The study designated roughly 150 TCR beta chains cytomegalovirus-associated.

Data came from immunoSEQ multiplex PCR; TCRdb stores just in-frame clones and leaves some out. The sample shows about 130,000 clones, about 90% of them seen only once. Material: PBMCs. This TCR was sampled from a man between 25 and 39 years old in good health and CMV-seronegative.

The CDR3 loop reads CASSLTASGTHEQFF. The CDR3 region has the DNA TGTGCCAGCAGCTTAACCGCTAGCGGGACGCATGAGCAGTTCTTC. The V call is TRBV7-6, the J call TRBJ2-1; the match to TRBD2 covers 9 bases. The CDR3 is 15 residues long. V shed 2 bases and J 8 bases; nucleotides not matched to a gene: 7. In germline, CDR1 is SGHVS, CDR2 FNYEAQ.